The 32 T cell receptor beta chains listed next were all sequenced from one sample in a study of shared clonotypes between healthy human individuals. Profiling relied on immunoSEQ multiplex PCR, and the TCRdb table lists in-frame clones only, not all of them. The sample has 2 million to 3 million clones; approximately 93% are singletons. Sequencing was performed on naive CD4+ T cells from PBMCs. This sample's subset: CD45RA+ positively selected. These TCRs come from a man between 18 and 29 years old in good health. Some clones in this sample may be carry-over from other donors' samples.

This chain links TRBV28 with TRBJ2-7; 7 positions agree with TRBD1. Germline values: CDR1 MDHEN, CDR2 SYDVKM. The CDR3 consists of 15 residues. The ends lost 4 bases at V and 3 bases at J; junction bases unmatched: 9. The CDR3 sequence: CASSSLTGFYYEQYF. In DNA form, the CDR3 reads TGTGCCAGCAGTTCTCTGACAGGGTTTTACTACGAGCAGTACTTC.

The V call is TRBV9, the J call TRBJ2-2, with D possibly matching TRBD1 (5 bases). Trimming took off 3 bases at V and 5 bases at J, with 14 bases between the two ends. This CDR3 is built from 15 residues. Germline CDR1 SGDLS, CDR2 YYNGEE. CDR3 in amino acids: CASSAQQGRTGELFF. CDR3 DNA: TGTGCCAGCAGCGCCCAGCAGGGCCGGACCGGGGAGCTGTTTTTT. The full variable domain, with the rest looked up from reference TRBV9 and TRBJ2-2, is DSGVTQTPKHLITATGQRVTLRCSPRSGDLSVYWYQQSLDQGLQFLIQYYNGEERAKGNILERFSAQQFPDLHSELNLSSLELGDSALYFCASSAQQGRTGELFFGEGSRLTVL.

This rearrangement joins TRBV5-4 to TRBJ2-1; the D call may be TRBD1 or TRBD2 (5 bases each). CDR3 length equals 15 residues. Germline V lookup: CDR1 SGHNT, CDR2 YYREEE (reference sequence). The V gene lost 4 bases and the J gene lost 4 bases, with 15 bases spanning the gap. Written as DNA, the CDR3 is TGTGCCAGCAGCCCAACCGGGACCCCGTACAATGAGCAGTTCTTC. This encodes CASSPTGTPYNEQFF. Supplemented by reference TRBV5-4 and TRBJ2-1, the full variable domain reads ETGVTQSPTHLIKTRGQQVTLRCSSQSGHNTVSWYQQALGQGPQFIFQYYREEENGRGNFPPRFSGLQFPNYSSELNVNALELDDSALYLCASSPTGTPYNEQFFGPGTRLTVL.

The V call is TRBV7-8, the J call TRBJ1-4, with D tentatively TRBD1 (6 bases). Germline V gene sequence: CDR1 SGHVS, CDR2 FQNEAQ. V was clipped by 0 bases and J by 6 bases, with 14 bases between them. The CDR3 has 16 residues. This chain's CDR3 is CASSLAIGRGDEKLFF. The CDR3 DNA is TGTGCCAGCAGCTTAGCGATCGGCAGGGGCGATGAAAAACTGTTTTTT.

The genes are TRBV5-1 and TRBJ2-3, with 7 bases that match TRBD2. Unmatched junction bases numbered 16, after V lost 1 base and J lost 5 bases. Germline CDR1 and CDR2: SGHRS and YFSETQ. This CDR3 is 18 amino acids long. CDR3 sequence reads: CASSLQGLSNPGGDTQYF. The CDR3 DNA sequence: TGCGCCAGCAGCTTGCAGGGACTGAGCAACCCGGGGGGAGATACGCAGTATTTT.

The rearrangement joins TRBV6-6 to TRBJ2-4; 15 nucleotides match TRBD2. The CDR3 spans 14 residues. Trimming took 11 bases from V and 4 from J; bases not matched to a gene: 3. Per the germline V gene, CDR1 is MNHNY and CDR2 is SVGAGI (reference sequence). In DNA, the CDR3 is TGTGCCGTAGGGACTAGCGGGAGGAAAAACATTCAGTACTTC. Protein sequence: CAVGTSGRKNIQYF.

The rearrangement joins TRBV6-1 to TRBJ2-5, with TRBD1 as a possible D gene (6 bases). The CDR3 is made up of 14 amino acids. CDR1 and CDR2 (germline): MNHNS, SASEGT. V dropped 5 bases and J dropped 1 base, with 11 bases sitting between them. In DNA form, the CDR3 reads TGTGCCAGCAGTCTAGGACAGCCCCAAGAGACCCAGTACTTC. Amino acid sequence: CASSLGQPQETQYF.

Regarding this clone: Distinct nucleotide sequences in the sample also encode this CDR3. The CDR3 nucleotides read TGTGCCAGCAGCGTAGCGGCCCAAGAGACCCAGTACTTC. This codes for CASSVAAQETQYF. The chain is built from TRBV9 and TRBJ2-5, with D hard to call. This CDR3 has 13 residues. CDR1 SGDLS and CDR2 YYNGEE come from the germline V gene. V lost 0 bases and J lost 1, with 4 bases in between.

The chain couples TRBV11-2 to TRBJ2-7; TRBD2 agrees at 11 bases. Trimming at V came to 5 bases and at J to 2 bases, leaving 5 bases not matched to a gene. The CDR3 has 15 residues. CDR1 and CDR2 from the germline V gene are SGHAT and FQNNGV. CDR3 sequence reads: CASSLTTSGAYEQYF. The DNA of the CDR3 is TGTGCCAGCAGCCTCACGACTAGCGGGGCCTACGAGCAGTACTTC. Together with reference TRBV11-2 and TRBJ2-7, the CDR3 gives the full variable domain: EAGVAQSPRYKIIEKRQSVAFWCNPISGHATLYWYQQILGQGPKLLIQFQNNGVVDDSQLPKDRFSAERLKGVDSTLKIQPAKLEDSAVYLCASSLTTSGAYEQYFGPGTRLTVT.

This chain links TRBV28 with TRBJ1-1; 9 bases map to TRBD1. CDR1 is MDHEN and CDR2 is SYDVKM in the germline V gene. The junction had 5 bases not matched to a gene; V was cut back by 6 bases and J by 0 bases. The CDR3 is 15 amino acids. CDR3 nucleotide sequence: TGTGCCAGCAGGACAGGGGGTATTATGAACACTGAAGCTTTCTTT. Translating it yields CASRTGGIMNTEAFF.

CDR3 protein: CASSLTSPVRNTEAFF. The DNA for the CDR3 is TGCGCCAGCAGCTTGACCTCCCCCGTGAGGAACACTGAAGCTTTCTTT. The chain recombines TRBV5-1 with TRBJ1-1, with unresolved D. CDR1 is SGHRS, CDR2 YFSETQ, per germline. The CDR3 consists of 16 residues. V lost 1 base and J 1 base, leaving 14 bases between the germline ends.

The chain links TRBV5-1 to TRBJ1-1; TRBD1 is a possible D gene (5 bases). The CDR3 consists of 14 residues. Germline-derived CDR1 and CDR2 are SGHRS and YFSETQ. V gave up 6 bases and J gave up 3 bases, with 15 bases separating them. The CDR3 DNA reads TGCGCCAGCACCGCTTGGGGACGGTACACTGAAGCTTTCTTT. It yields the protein CASTAWGRYTEAFF.

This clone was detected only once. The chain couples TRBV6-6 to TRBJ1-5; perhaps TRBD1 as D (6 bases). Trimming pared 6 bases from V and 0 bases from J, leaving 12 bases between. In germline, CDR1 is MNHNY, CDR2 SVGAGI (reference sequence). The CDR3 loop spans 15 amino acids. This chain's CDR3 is CASRRTDYSNQPQHF. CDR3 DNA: TGTGCCAGCAGGAGGACAGACTATAGCAATCAGCCCCAGCATTTT.

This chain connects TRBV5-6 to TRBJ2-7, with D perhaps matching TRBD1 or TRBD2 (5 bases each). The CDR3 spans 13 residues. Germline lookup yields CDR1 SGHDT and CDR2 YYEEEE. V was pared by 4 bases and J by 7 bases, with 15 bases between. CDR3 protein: CASSRRGVGEQYF. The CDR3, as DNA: TGTGCCAGCAGCCGTAGAGGGGTAGGGGAGCAGTACTTC.

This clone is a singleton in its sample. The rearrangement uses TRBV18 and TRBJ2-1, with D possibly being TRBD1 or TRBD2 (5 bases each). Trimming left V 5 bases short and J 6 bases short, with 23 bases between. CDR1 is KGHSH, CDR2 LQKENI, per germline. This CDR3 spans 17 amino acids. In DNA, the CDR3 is TGTGCCAGCTCAGCCACTCATGACAGCTGGACTCTCAATGAGCAGTTCTTC. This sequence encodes CASSATHDSWTLNEQFF.

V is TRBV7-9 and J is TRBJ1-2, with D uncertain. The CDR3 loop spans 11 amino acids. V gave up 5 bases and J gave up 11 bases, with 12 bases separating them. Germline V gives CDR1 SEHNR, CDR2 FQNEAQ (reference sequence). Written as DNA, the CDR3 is TGTGCCAGCAGCGTGAGGACGGGGTACACCTTC. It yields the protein CASSVRTGYTF. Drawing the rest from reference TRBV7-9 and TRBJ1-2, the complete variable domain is DTGVSQNPRHKITKRGQNVTFRCDPISEHNRLYWYRQTLGQGPEFLTYFQNEAQLEKSRLLSDRFSAERPKGSFSTLEIQRTEQGDSAMYLCASSVRTGYTFGSGTRLTVV.

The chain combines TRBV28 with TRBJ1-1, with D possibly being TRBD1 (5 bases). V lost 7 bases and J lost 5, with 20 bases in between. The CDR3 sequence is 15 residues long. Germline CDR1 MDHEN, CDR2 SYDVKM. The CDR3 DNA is TGTGCCAGCATCCCTCACACGGGGGTTGGGACTGAAGCTTTCTTT. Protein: CASIPHTGVGTEAFF.

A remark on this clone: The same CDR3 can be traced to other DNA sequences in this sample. CDR3 bases: TGTGCTAGTGGTCCCGGACTAGCGGGAGGAACAGATACGCAGTATTTT. Its translation: CASGPGLAGGTDTQYF. This chain connects TRBV12-5 to TRBJ2-3, with TRBD2 identical over 14 bases. J gave up 3 bases and V 5 bases, and 4 bases lay outside the gene matches. Per germline, CDR1 LGHNT and CDR2 FRNRAP. This CDR3 has 16 residues. Variable domain in full (rest from reference TRBV12-5 and TRBJ2-3): DARVTQTPRHKVTEMGQEVTMRCQPILGHNTVFWYRQTMMQGLELLAYFRNRAPLDDSGMPKDRFSAEMPDATLATLKIQPSEPRDSAVYFCASGPGLAGGTDTQYFGPGTRLTVL.

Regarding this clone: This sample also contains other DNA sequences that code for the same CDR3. CDR3 DNA sequence: TGTGCCAGCAGTTACCTTGGCTCCTACGAGCAGTACTTC. Translation gives CASSYLGSYEQYF. V is TRBV6-6 and J is TRBJ2-7; D not resolved. V lost 2 bases and J 0 bases, leaving 5 bases between the germline ends. The CDR3 spans 13 residues. Germline values: CDR1 MNHNY, CDR2 SVGAGI (reference sequence).

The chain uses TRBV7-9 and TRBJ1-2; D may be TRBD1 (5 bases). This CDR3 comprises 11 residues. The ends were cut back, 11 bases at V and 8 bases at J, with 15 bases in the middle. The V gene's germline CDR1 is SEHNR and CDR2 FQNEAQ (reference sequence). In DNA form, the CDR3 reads TGTGCCGGGATTGGGGGTAACGGCTACACCTTC. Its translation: CAGIGGNGYTF.

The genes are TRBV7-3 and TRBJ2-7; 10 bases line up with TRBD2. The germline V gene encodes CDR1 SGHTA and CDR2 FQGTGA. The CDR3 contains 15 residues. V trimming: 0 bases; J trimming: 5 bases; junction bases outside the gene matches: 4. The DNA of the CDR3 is TGTGCCAGCAGCTTAACCCTAGCGGGAGAGGACGAGCAGTACTTC. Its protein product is CASSLTLAGEDEQYF.

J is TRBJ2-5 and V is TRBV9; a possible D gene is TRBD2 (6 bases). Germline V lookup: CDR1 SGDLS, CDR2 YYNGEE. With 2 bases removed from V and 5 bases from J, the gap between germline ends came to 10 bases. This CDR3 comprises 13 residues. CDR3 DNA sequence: TGTGCCAGCAGCGTGACTAGTGGGGAGACCCAGTACTTC. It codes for CASSVTSGETQYF.

CDR3 loop: CASRWTANTEAFF. CDR3 nucleotide sequence: TGTGCCAGCAGATGGACGGCGAACACTGAAGCTTTCTTT. This rearrangement joins TRBV27 to TRBJ1-1; unclear D gene. The germline CDR1 and CDR2 sequences are MNHEY and SMNVEV (reference sequence). V was pared by 6 bases and J by 1 base, with 9 bases between. This CDR3 is built from 13 residues.

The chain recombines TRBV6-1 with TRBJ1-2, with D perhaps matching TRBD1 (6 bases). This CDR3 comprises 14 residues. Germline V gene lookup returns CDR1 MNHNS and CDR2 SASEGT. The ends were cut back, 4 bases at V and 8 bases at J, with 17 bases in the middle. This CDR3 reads CASSGRNREGGYTF. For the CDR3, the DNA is TGTGCCAGCAGTGGCAGAAACAGGGAAGGGGGCTACACCTTC.

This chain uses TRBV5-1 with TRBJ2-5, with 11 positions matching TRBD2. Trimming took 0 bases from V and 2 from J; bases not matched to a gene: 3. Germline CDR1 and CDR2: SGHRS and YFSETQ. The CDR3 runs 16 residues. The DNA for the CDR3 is TGCGCCAGCAGCTTGGGGGGACTAGCGGCACAAGAGACCCAGTACTTC. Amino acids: CASSLGGLAAQETQYF.

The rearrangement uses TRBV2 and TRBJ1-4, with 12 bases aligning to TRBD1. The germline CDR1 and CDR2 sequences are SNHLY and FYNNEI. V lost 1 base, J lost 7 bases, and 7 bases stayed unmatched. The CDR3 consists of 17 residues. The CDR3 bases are TGTGCCAGCAGTGAAGGCGGGACAGGGGGCTTTTTTGAAAAACTGTTTTTT. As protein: CASSEGGTGGFFEKLFF.

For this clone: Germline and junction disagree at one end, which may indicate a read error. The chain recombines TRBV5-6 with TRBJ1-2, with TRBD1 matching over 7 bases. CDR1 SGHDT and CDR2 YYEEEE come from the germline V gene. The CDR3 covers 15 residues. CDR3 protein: CASRLGQKSLYGYTF. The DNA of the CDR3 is TGTGCCAGCAGGTTGGGACAGAAAAGCTTATATGGCTACACCTTC.

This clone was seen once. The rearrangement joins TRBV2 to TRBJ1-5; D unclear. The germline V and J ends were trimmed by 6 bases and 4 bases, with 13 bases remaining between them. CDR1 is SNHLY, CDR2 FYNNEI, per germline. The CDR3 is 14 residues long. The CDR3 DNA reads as TGTGCCAGCAGCGACTCCCTCTATAATCAGCCCCAGCATTTT. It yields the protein CASSDSLYNQPQHF.

The CDR3 is CASSSRTAEYGYTF. The DNA of the CDR3 is TGTGCCAGCAGCTCACGGACAGCCGAGTATGGCTACACCTTC. The chain carries TRBV5-4 and TRBJ1-2; D may be TRBD1 (6 bases). Germline V gene data show CDR1 as SGHNT and CDR2 as YYREEE (reference sequence). This CDR3 comprises 14 residues. V lost 3 bases and J 5 bases, leaving 14 bases between the germline ends.

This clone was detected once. The CDR3 region has the DNA TGTGCCAGCAGACGGCTGAATCAGCCCCAGCATTTT. Translation: CASRRLNQPQHF. The chain links TRBV28 to TRBJ1-5; no clear D. Germline V gene lookup returns CDR1 MDHEN and CDR2 SYDVKM. The CDR3 sequence is 12 residues long. The V end lost 6 bases, the J end lost 4 bases, and 7 bases lay between the germline ends.

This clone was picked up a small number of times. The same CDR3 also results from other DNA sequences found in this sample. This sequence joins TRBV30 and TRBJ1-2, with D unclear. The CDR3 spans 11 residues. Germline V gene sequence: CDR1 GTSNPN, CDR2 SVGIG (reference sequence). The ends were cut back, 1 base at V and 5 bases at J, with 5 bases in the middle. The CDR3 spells CAWSGGYGYTF. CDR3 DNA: TGTGCCTGGAGTGGAGGGTATGGCTACACCTTC.

Here the CDR3 DNA reads TGTGCCAGCAGCGCCAGAGGTGGGTGGGAGACCCAGTACTTC. Translation gives CASSARGGWETQYF. The rearrangement uses TRBV9 and TRBJ2-5, with unresolved D. This CDR3 has 14 residues. Germline V gives CDR1 SGDLS, CDR2 YYNGEE. Trimming took 3 bases from V and 5 from J, leaving 14 bases between them.